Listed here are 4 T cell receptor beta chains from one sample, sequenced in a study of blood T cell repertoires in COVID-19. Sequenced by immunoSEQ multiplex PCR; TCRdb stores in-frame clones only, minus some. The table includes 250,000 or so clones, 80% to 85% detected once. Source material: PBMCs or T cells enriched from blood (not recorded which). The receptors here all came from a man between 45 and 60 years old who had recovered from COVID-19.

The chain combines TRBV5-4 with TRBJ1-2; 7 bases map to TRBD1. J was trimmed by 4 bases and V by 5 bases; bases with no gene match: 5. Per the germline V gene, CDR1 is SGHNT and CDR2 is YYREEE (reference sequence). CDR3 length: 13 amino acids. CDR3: CASREGDSYGYTF. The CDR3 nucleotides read TGTGCCAGCAGGGAGGGGGACAGCTATGGCTACACCTTC.

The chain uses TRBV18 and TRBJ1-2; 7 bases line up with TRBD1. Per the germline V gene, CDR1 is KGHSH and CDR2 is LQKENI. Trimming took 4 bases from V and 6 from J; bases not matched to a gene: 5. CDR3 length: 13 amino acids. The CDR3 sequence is CASSLRQGDGYTF. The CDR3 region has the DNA TGTGCCAGCTCACTTCGACAGGGTGATGGCTACACCTTC.

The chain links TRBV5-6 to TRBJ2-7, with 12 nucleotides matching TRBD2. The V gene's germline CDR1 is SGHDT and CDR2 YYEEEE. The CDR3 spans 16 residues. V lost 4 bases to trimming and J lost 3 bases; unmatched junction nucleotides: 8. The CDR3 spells CASSLEWTSGDYEQYF. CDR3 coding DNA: TGTGCCAGCAGCCTCGAGTGGACTAGCGGGGACTACGAGCAGTACTTC.

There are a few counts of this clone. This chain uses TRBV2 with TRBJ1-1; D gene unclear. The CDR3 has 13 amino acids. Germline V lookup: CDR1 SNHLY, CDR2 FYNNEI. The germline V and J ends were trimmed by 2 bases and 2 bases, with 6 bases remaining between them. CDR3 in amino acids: CASSEYRNTEAFF. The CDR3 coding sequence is TGTGCCAGCAGTGAATATAGAAACACTGAAGCTTTCTTT.